This T cell receptor beta chain was documented in a study of neurological immune-mediated disorders. General observations from the study: Patients with HTLV-1-associated myelopathy showed the most TCR clonal expansion. Those with multiple sclerosis showed the least, falling below healthy controls.

Use was made of roughly 910,000 CD4+ or CD8+ T cells in sorted libraries. From 15-18 subjects, over 180 million TCR-beta sequences were obtained in each sequencing run. TCRdb reanalysed the 5' RACE reads using MiXCR and keeps one entry per CDR3 protein. Of about 18,000 distinct CDR3 sequences in the sample, approximately 3.7% were seen once. There are many counts of this clonotype. What it recognizes is unknown. In germline, CDR1 is ENHRY, CDR2 SYGVKD. V shed 0 bases and J shed 0 bases, with 9 bases lying between them. This CDR3 is 16 amino acids long. Sequencing was done on a sample of CD8+ T cells from blood. V and J are TRBV10-3 and TRBJ1-5; unclear D gene. The sequence derives from a middle-aged woman in good health. The CDR3, as DNA: TGTGCCATCAGTGAGTCCTCGGGGTTTAGCAATCAGCCCCAGCATTTT. It encodes CAISESSGFSNQPQHF.